This is a list of T cell receptor beta chains from one sample in a study of cytomegalovirus exposure and HLA in healthy donors. Assay: immunoSEQ multiplex PCR; the TCRdb copy retains only in-frame clones and omits some. The repertoire includes more than 150,000 clones, 70% to 85% of them detected once, and 1.4% sits in the top ten. Sequenced sample: PBMCs. The receptors derive from a young man in good health and CMV-seronegative. CDR3s include the opening cysteine and the closing phenylalanine or tryptophan. The order of the fields is D gene, V gene, J gene, clone size, CDR3 protein, CDR3 DNA. D genes are given only for firm matches. Only part of the rows carry a size: once, few, many, or a class if the clone is expanded.

-	TRBV28	TRBJ1-1	-	CASRTGFEAFF	TGTGCCAGCAGAACAGGGTTTGAAGCTTTCTTT
TRBD1	TRBV2	TRBJ2-7	-	CASRGQRGGAYEQYF	TGTGCCAGCAGAGGACAAAGAGGGGGCGCCTACGAGCAGTACTTC
-	TRBV27	TRBJ2-5	-	CASSLRSLVGETQYF	TGTGCCAGCAGTTTAAGGTCGTTAGTCGGGGAGACCCAGTACTTC
TRBD1	TRBV6-5	TRBJ1-6	-	CASSGTANNSPLHF	TGTGCCAGCAGTGGGACAGCTAATAATTCACCCCTCCACTTT
-	TRBV19	TRBJ1-4	-	CASSIDRGSTNEKLFF	TGTGCCAGTAGTATAGATCGGGGGTCAACTAATGAAAAACTGTTTTTT
-	TRBV7-9	TRBJ2-7	-	CASSFEGGTSYEQYF	TGTGCCAGCAGTTTCGAGGGCGGGACGTCCTACGAGCAGTACTTC
-	TRBV9	TRBJ1-2	-	CASSVSTAISYGYTF	TGTGCCAGCAGCGTATCGACAGCGATATCCTATGGCTACACCTTC
-	TRBV7-4	TRBJ2-7	-	CASSRRGTYEQYF	TGTGCCAGCAGTCGGAGGGGTACCTACGAGCAGTACTTC
TRBD1	TRBV5-1	TRBJ2-4	-	CASSPAPGGRYKNIQYF	TGCGCCAGCAGCCCAGCCCCAGGGGGCAGGTACAAAAACATTCAGTACTTC
TRBD2	TRBV4-2	TRBJ2-4	-	CASSLESGSLRNIQYF	TGTGCCAGCAGCTTAGAGAGCGGGAGCCTAAGAAACATTCAGTACTTC
TRBD1	TRBV5-6	TRBJ1-3	-	CASSMDGTGGNTIYF	TGTGCCAGCAGTATGGACGGGACAGGGGGAAACACCATATATTTT
-	TRBV14	TRBJ2-7	once	CASSQVGAGQYF	TGTGCCAGCAGCCAAGTCGGCGCGGGGCAGTACTTC
TRBD2	TRBV2	TRBJ2-3	-	CASSGGLGTDTQYF	TGTGCCAGCAGTGGTGGACTAGGGACAGATACGCAGTATTTT
-	TRBV6-5	TRBJ1-6	-	CASSYSWGGGSPLHF	TGTGCCAGCAGTTACTCGTGGGGGGGAGGTTCACCCCTCCACTTT
TRBD2	TRBV15	TRBJ2-7	-	CATRSSGAAYEQYF	TGTGCCACCAGGTCTAGCGGGGCCGCCTACGAGCAGTACTTC
-	TRBV19	TRBJ1-6	-	CASRDSIISYNSPLHF	TGTGCCAGTAGGGACTCTATAATTTCCTATAATTCACCCCTCCACTTT
TRBD1	TRBV7-3	TRBJ1-3	-	CASSPGGSGNTIYF	TGTGCCAGCAGCCCAGGGGGCTCTGGAAACACCATATATTTT
-	TRBV4-2	TRBJ1-3	few	CASSQVDRTGNTIYF	TGTGCCAGCAGCCAAGTCGACAGAACCGGAAACACCATATATTTT
TRBD1	TRBV6-1	TRBJ1-1	-	CASSQVGTAPFEAFF	TGTGCCAGCAGCCAAGTAGGGACAGCACCATTTGAAGCTTTCTTT
TRBD2	TRBV5-4	TRBJ2-1	few	CASSPKGGLAATSREQFF	TGTGCCAGCAGCCCCAAGGGGGGACTAGCGGCGACCTCTCGGGAGCAGTTCTTC
-	TRBV6-1	TRBJ2-4	-	CASSDRWGAKNIQYF	TGTGCCAGCAGCGACAGGTGGGGGGCCAAAAACATTCAGTACTTC
TRBD2	TRBV19	TRBJ2-3	-	CASSIPGTSEPQYF	TGTGCCAGTAGTATTCCAGGGACTAGCGAGCCGCAGTATTTT
TRBD2	TRBV12-5	TRBJ2-7	-	CASGGPINVAGPYEQYF	TGTGCTAGTGGGGGACCGATCAATGTAGCGGGACCCTACGAGCAGTACTTC
-	TRBV4-2	TRBJ2-7	-	CASSQGTGTSYEQYF	TGTGCCAGCAGCCAAGGTACGGGAACCTCCTACGAGCAGTACTTC
TRBD2	TRBV7-6	TRBJ2-7	-	CASSLLAGSYEQYF	TGTGCCAGCAGCTTACTAGCGGGGTCCTACGAGCAGTACTTC
-	TRBV4-3	TRBJ2-1	-	CASSQAFRGRNEQFF	TGCGCCAGCAGCCAAGCGTTTAGGGGTAGGAATGAGCAGTTCTTC
-	TRBV11-2	TRBJ1-1	-	CASRRASNTEAFF	TGTGCCAGCAGGCGGGCTTCGAACACTGAAGCTTTCTTT
TRBD1	TRBV7-8	TRBJ1-2	-	CASSLEGQGVGGYTF	TGTGCCAGCAGCTTAGAGGGACAGGGGGTCGGTGGCTACACCTTC
-	TRBV2	TRBJ2-7	-	CASSRGLGGGLQYF	TGTGCCAGCAGCCGCGGACTAGGGGGTGGGCTGCAGTACTTC
TRBD2	TRBV29-1	TRBJ2-7	-	CSGGEGYEQYF	TGCAGCGGCGGGGAGGGCTACGAGCAGTACTTC
-	TRBV11-2	TRBJ2-1	once	CASSYQINEQFF	TGTGCCAGCAGCTACCAGATTAATGAGCAGTTCTTC
TRBD1	TRBV7-2	TRBJ2-7	-	CASSYIKGAGSEQYF	TGTGCCAGCAGCTATATTAAGGGGGCCGGTAGCGAGCAGTACTTC
TRBD2	TRBV4-1	TRBJ2-3	few	CASSQSGLAPDTQYF	TGCGCCAGCAGCCAATCCGGACTAGCCCCAGATACGCAGTATTTT
-	TRBV30	TRBJ1-6	-	CACPGLRDSPLHF	TGTGCCTGTCCGGGGTTACGCGATTCACCCCTCCACTTT
-	TRBV6-6	TRBJ2-5	-	CASSYSWGRETQYF	TGTGCCAGCAGTTACTCATGGGGGCGGGAGACCCAGTACTTC
TRBD2	TRBV12-5	TRBJ2-5	once	CASGTGLAGVETQYF	TGTGCTAGTGGTACGGGACTAGCGGGAGTTGAGACCCAGTACTTC
TRBD2	TRBV5-1	TRBJ2-2	-	CASSLVLAGLNTGELFF	TGCGCCAGCAGCTTGGTCCTAGCGGGGCTGAACACCGGGGAGCTGTTTTTT
TRBD2	TRBV7-3	TRBJ2-1	-	CASSLKGLANNEQFF	TGTGCCAGCAGCTTAAAGGGACTAGCGAACAATGAGCAGTTCTTC
TRBD1	TRBV4-3	TRBJ2-7	-	CASSQDRSGGGQYF	TGCGCCAGCAGCCAAGATCGGTCAGGGGGCGGGCAGTACTTC
-	TRBV7-2	TRBJ1-2	-	CASSLVFSPYGYTF	TGTGCCAGCAGCTTAGTTTTCAGTCCCTATGGCTACACCTTC
-	TRBV7-9	TRBJ1-2	-	CASTNPTGAIIGYTF	TGTGCCAGCACCAATCCGACAGGAGCTATTATCGGCTACACCTTC
TRBD1	TRBV18	TRBJ1-5	-	CASSFTGARNQPQHF	TGTGCCAGCTCGTTTACAGGGGCACGCAATCAGCCCCAGCATTTT
-	TRBV6-5	TRBJ1-4	-	CASTRVTNEKLFF	TGTGCCAGCACTCGGGTAACTAATGAAAAACTGTTTTTT
-	TRBV9	TRBJ2-1	-	CASSPLWENNEQFF	TGTGCCAGCAGCCCCCTTTGGGAGAACAATGAGCAGTTCTTC
-	TRBV11-2	TRBJ2-1	-	CASSLGVGHGSYNEQFF	TGTGCCAGCAGCTTAGGGGTAGGACACGGATCTTACAATGAGCAGTTCTTC
TRBD1	TRBV14	TRBJ2-7	-	CASSQKGDSGSYEQYF	TGTGCCAGCAGCCAAAAAGGGGACAGCGGCTCCTACGAGCAGTACTTC
-	TRBV4-3	TRBJ2-1	-	CASSQAEMGLEQFF	TGCGCCAGCAGCCAAGCAGAGATGGGACTTGAGCAGTTCTTC
-	TRBV4-2	TRBJ2-3	-	CASSQGNRRRAGADTQYF	TGTGCCAGCAGCCAAGGAAACAGACGCCGGGCGGGCGCAGATACGCAGTATTTT
TRBD1	TRBV7-6	TRBJ1-5	-	CASSFGTGDQPQHF	TGTGCCAGCAGCTTTGGGACAGGGGATCAGCCCCAGCATTTT
-	TRBV28	TRBJ1-5	once	CASSLRSTQPQHF	TGTGCCAGCAGTTTGAGGTCCACGCAGCCCCAGCATTTT
-	TRBV9	TRBJ2-2	once	CASNPTGGTYTGELFF	TGTGCCAGCAACCCTACGGGCGGGACCTACACCGGGGAGCTGTTTTTT
-	TRBV12-2	TRBJ2-5	few	CASRLTVVETQYF	TGTGCAAGTCGCTTAACGGTAGTGGAGACCCAGTACTTC
TRBD2	TRBV7-2	TRBJ2-5	-	CASSAVGGETQYF	TGTGCCAGCAGCGCGGTGGGGGGGGAGACCCAGTACTTC
TRBD2	TRBV7-9	TRBJ2-1	-	CASSVTTSARLKNEQFF	TGTGCCAGCAGCGTAACGACTAGCGCTAGACTTAAAAATGAGCAGTTCTTC